One sample yielded the 27 T cell receptor beta chains listed below, sequenced in a study of blood T cell repertoires in COVID-19. Assay: immunoSEQ multiplex PCR; the TCRdb copy retains only in-frame clones and omits some. The sample shows 130,000 or so clones, roughly 84% of them seen only once. Material for sequencing was peripheral blood. These receptors originate from a man aged 25-40 years with COVID-19, enrolled during active disease.

V usage is TRBV27 and J usage is TRBJ1-5; D ambiguous. Germline CDR1 and CDR2: MNHEY and SMNVEV (reference sequence). The ends were cut back, 10 bases at V and 0 bases at J, with 10 bases in the middle. The CDR3 contains 13 residues. DNA for the CDR3: TGTGCCACGGGGAGGTATAGCAATCAGCCCCAGCATTTT. It encodes CATGRYSNQPQHF.

V usage is TRBV2 and J usage is TRBJ1-2, with D possibly being TRBD1 (5 bases). CDR3 length: 12 residues. Germline V gene data show CDR1 as SNHLY and CDR2 as FYNNEI. Trimming left V 5 bases short and J 6 bases short, with 10 bases between. Written as DNA, the CDR3 is TGTGCCAGCAGTCGGGGGGTCGATGGCTACACCTTC. Protein product: CASSRGVDGYTF.

The chain carries TRBV27 and TRBJ2-2; 16 bases fit TRBD2. In germline, CDR1 is MNHEY, CDR2 SMNVEV (reference sequence). V shed 3 bases and J 7 bases; nucleotides not matched to a gene: 8. CDR3 length equals 18 residues. CDR3 DNA: TGTGCCAGCAGTTTCGGGACTAGCGGGAGGGCCTCTAACGGGGAGCTGTTTTTT. It codes for CASSFGTSGRASNGELFF.

The rearrangement links TRBV28 to TRBJ2-7, with D possibly being TRBD1 (7 bases). Trimming shortened V by 4 bases and J by 7 bases, and 20 bases separated the two germline ends. The germline gives CDR1 MDHEN, CDR2 SYDVKM. The CDR3 loop spans 15 amino acids. CDR3 nucleotides: TGTGCCAGCAGTTCGCAGACAGGGAGGAAGGGGGAGCAGTACTTC. Amino acid sequence: CASSSQTGRKGEQYF.

DNA for the CDR3: TGTGCCAGTAGTAAATCTCCGGTAGTGGGCAGGGGTAGCACTGAAGCTTTCTTT. As protein: CASSKSPVVGRGSTEAFF. The rearrangement joins TRBV19 to TRBJ1-1, with D possibly TRBD1 on 6 matching bases. The CDR3 is 18 residues long. In germline, CDR1 is LNHDA, CDR2 SQIVND (reference sequence). V lost 4 bases and J 4 bases, leaving 25 bases between the germline ends. Full variable domain (remainder filled in from reference TRBV19 and TRBJ1-1): DGGITQSPKYLFRKEGQNVTLSCEQNLNHDAMYWYRQDPGQGLRLIYYSQIVNDFQKGDIAEGYSVSREKKESFPLTVTSAQKNPTAFYLCASSKSPVVGRGSTEAFFGQGTRLTVV.

This clone was observed once. CDR3 bases: TGTGCCAGCAGCCGCGGACTGAACACCGGGGAGCTGTTTTTT. Translating gives CASSRGLNTGELFF. The chain joins TRBV28 to TRBJ2-2; maybe TRBD2 (5 bases). This CDR3 has 14 residues. CDR1 and CDR2 from the germline V gene are MDHEN and SYDVKM. Trimming removed 6 bases at V and 1 base at J, with 9 bases between.

The chain carries TRBV24-1 and TRBJ1-1, with 8 positions matching TRBD1. The CDR3 totals 14 residues. Per germline, CDR1 KGHDR and CDR2 SFDVKD. Trimming took 10 bases from V and 2 from J; bases not matched to a gene: 8. CDR3: CATSPAGGNTEAFF. The CDR3 DNA follows: TGTGCCACATCCCCCGCAGGGGGCAACACTGAAGCTTTCTTT.

The chain employs TRBV18 and TRBJ2-7; 10 bases align to TRBD1. This CDR3 is 13 amino acids long. The J segment lost 6 bases and the V segment lost 6 bases, leaving 5 bases of the junction unmatched. Germline V gene sequence: CDR1 KGHSH, CDR2 LQKENI. CDR3 nucleotide sequence: TGTGCCAGCTCGGGGACAGGGGTTGGCGAGCAGTACTTC. Residues: CASSGTGVGEQYF.

The chain is built from TRBV6-4 and TRBJ1-6; 10 bases line up with TRBD1. With 5 bases clipped from V and 7 bases from J, the junction kept 2 bases outside the gene matches. The germline V gene encodes CDR1 MRHNA and CDR2 SNTAGT. The CDR3 extends over 14 amino acids. The CDR3 nucleotides are TGTGCCAGCAGTCGGACAGGGGGGAATTCACCCCTCCACTTT. Translation gives CASSRTGGNSPLHF.

The DNA of the CDR3 is TGTGCCAGCAGCCAACTAGCTCAGAGCGAGCAGTACTTC. It is translated as CASSQLAQSEQYF. The chain is built from TRBV3-1 (or the pseudogene TRBV3-2) and TRBJ2-7; TRBD2 is a possible D gene (5 bases). The CDR3 loop spans 13 amino acids. Trimming removed 2 bases at V and 6 bases at J, with 11 bases between. Germline CDR1 is LGHDT and CDR2 is YNNKEL (reference sequence).

The sample holds one count of this clone. This chain joins TRBV5-4 and TRBJ2-5, with 8 bases fitting TRBD1. The J segment lost 4 bases and the V segment lost 2 bases, leaving 7 bases of the junction unmatched. Germline CDR1 and CDR2: SGHNT and YYREEE (reference sequence). CDR3 size: 15 residues. As DNA, the CDR3 is TGTGCCAGCAGCTTACCAGGGGGCGGCGGAGAGACCCAGTACTTC. Protein: CASSLPGGGGETQYF.

V gene TRBV5-4 combines with J gene TRBJ2-2; a weak D match, TRBD2 (5 bases). Trimming pared 4 bases from V and 1 base from J, leaving 8 bases between. Germline lookup yields CDR1 SGHNT and CDR2 YYREEE (reference sequence). The length of the CDR3 is 14 residues. Here the CDR3 reads CASSRDLNTGELFF. CDR3 bases: TGTGCCAGCAGCCGGGATCTGAACACCGGGGAGCTGTTTTTT.

The chain links TRBV2 to TRBJ2-1, with 8 bases fitting TRBD2. Per germline, CDR1 SNHLY and CDR2 FYNNEI. This CDR3 has 14 amino acids. Trimming at V came to 3 bases and at J to 10 bases, leaving 8 bases not matched to a gene. DNA for the CDR3: TGTGCCAGCAGTGAGAGCGGGAGTGGGCGCGAGCAGTTCTTC. This sequence encodes CASSESGSGREQFF. The complete variable domain, with remaining parts taken from reference TRBV2 and TRBJ2-1, reads EPEVTQTPSHQVTQMGQEVILRCVPISNHLYFYWYRQILGQKVEFLVSFYNNEISEKSEIFDDQFSVERPDGSNFTLKIRSTKLEDSAMYFCASSESGSGREQFFGPGTRLTVL.

This rearrangement joins TRBV7-3 to TRBJ2-3, with 7 bases that match TRBD2. This CDR3 contains 16 residues. Germline V CDR1 and CDR2: SGHTA, FQGTGA. Trimming cost V 1 base and J 3 bases; bases outside gene matches: 7. The DNA for the CDR3 is TGTGCCAGCAGCTTAAGGGGCGGGAGTGGGACAGATACGCAGTATTTT. Its protein product is CASSLRGGSGTDTQYF.

CDR3 nucleotides: TGTGCCAGCAATACCCGGACAGCTATGAACACTGAAGCTTTCTTT. Its protein is CASNTRTAMNTEAFF. The V gene is TRBV27, the J gene TRBJ1-1, with D maybe TRBD1 (6 bases). CDR1 MNHEY and CDR2 SMNVEV come from the germline V gene (reference sequence). V lost 7 bases and J lost 0, with 15 bases in between. CDR3 length: 15 amino acids.

V is TRBV2 and J is TRBJ2-7, with no clear D. This CDR3 is 11 amino acids long. CDR1 and CDR2 from the germline V gene are SNHLY and FYNNEI. Trimming removed 5 bases from V and 2 bases from J, with 4 bases in between. The CDR3 region has the DNA TGTGCCAGCAGTCCGGCCTACGAGCAGTACTTC. It encodes CASSPAYEQYF.

The chain has TRBV28 and TRBJ2-3, with 10 positions matching TRBD1. CDR3 length: 18 residues. V lost 11 bases to trimming and J lost 4 bases; unmatched junction nucleotides: 21. Germline values: CDR1 MDHEN, CDR2 SYDVKM. This CDR3 is CASTGQGLSGSAADTQYF. The CDR3 DNA reads TGTGCCTCTACGGGACAGGGGTTAAGCGGGAGTGCCGCAGATACGCAGTATTTT.

This clone was counted between two and nine times. The chain combines TRBV7-6 with TRBJ1-1, with D possibly being TRBD1 (5 bases). Trimming took off 5 bases at V and 3 bases at J, with 16 bases between the two ends. CDR1 is SGHVS and CDR2 is FNYEAQ in the germline V gene. CDR3 length: 15 amino acids. The CDR3 coding sequence is TGTGCCAGCAGCCCGCGGTTCGGGGGGGACACTGAAGCTTTCTTT. It codes for CASSPRFGGDTEAFF.

The chain employs TRBV9 and TRBJ1-6; D remains unclear. Per germline, CDR1 SGDLS and CDR2 YYNGEE. This CDR3 region has 14 residues. The V end was cut by 0 bases, the J end by 7 bases, with 8 bases between. CDR3 nucleotide sequence: TGTGCCAGCAGCGTAGTACAGACCAATTCACCCCTCCACTTT. It codes for CASSVVQTNSPLHF.

This clone was seen only once. The chain carries TRBV2 and TRBJ1-5; D is possibly TRBD1 (5 bases). V was shortened by 5 bases and J by 10 bases, with 15 bases between the two germline ends. The CDR3 has 13 amino acids. Germline assignment: CDR1 SNHLY and CDR2 FYNNEI. As DNA, the CDR3 is TGTGCCAGCAGTCGGGACTTCTCGCGTCCCCAGCATTTT. This gives the protein CASSRDFSRPQHF.

This clone was counted once. The chain couples TRBV5-1 to TRBJ1-6, with 8 bases matching TRBD1. Germline V CDR1 and CDR2: SGHRS, YFSETQ. V shed 4 bases, J shed 7 bases, and the junction held 7 bases outside the gene matches. CDR3 length equals 15 residues. This CDR3 is CASSPGTGGNSPLHF. CDR3 in DNA: TGCGCCAGCAGCCCGGGGACAGGTGGGAATTCACCCCTCCACTTT. Drawing the rest from reference TRBV5-1 and TRBJ1-6, the complete variable domain is KAGVTQTPRYLIKTRGQQVTLSCSPISGHRSVSWYQQTPGQGLQFLFEYFSETQRNKGNFPGRFSGRQFSNSRSEMNVSTLELGDSALYLCASSPGTGGNSPLHFGNGTRLTVT.

The V gene is TRBV28, the J gene TRBJ1-5; 7 bases map to TRBD1. The CDR3 loop spans 15 amino acids. In germline, CDR1 is MDHEN, CDR2 SYDVKM. Losses at the gene ends were 5 bases for V and 7 bases for J; bases not matched to a gene: 11. DNA for the CDR3: TGTGCCAGCAGTCCCAGATACAGGGGAGGCCAGCCCCAGCATTTT. It is translated as CASSPRYRGGQPQHF.

The genes are TRBV19 and TRBJ2-1; TRBD2 matches 11 bases. V trimming: 7 bases; J trimming: 3 bases; junction bases outside the gene matches: 5. The CDR3 is 15 residues long. The germline CDR1 and CDR2 sequences are LNHDA and SQIVND (reference sequence). CDR3 protein: CASKLAGAGYNEQFF. The CDR3 DNA follows: TGTGCCAGTAAACTAGCGGGAGCGGGCTACAATGAGCAGTTCTTC.

This clone was detected once. The chain is built from TRBV6-5 and TRBJ2-1; perhaps TRBD1 as D (6 bases). The CDR3 has 15 amino acids. With 0 bases removed from V and 3 bases from J, the gap between germline ends came to 9 bases. Germline-derived CDR1 and CDR2 are MNHEY and SVGAGI. The CDR3 sequence is CASSYSVDSYNEQFF. CDR3 in DNA: TGTGCCAGCAGTTACTCGGTGGACAGCTACAATGAGCAGTTCTTC.

The chain employs TRBV5-1 and TRBJ1-1, with a weak D call TRBD1 (5 bases). Germline V gene data show CDR1 as SGHRS and CDR2 as YFSETQ. V gave up 0 bases and J gave up 1 base, with 7 bases separating them. This CDR3 has 14 amino acids. The CDR3 coding sequence is TGCGCCAGCAGCTTGGGCAGGGAGAACACTGAAGCTTTCTTT. Residues: CASSLGRENTEAFF.

A single count supports this clone. The V call is TRBV5-6, the J call TRBJ1-4; 10 nucleotides agree with TRBD1. The CDR3 contains 15 residues. Germline lookup yields CDR1 SGHDT and CDR2 YYEEEE. V was pared by 0 bases and J by 7 bases, with 3 bases of the junction left unmatched. The DNA for the CDR3 is TGTGCCAGCAGCTTGGGTTGGGACAGGGGTGAAAAACTGTTTTTT. This translates into CASSLGWDRGEKLFF.

The rearrangement links TRBV15 to TRBJ2-7; the match to TRBD2 covers 9 bases. The CDR3 totals 16 residues. Trimming cost V 0 bases and J 4 bases; bases outside gene matches: 7. Germline V gives CDR1 LNHNV, CDR2 YYDKDF (reference sequence). The CDR3 nucleotides read TGTGCCACCAGCAGAGAGCTTGCGGGAGGGCCTTACGAGCAGTACTTC. Encoded protein: CATSRELAGGPYEQYF.